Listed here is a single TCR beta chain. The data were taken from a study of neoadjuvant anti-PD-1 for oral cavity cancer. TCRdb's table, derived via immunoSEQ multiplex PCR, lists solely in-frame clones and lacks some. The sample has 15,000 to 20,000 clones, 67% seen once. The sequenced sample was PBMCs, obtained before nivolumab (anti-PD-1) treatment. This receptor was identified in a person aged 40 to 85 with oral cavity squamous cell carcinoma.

The CDR3 spells CSVDSYGYTF. In DNA, the CDR3 is TGCAGTGTAGACAGCTATGGCTACACCTTC. The chain employs TRBV20-1 and TRBJ1-2; D may be TRBD1 (5 bases). CDR1 is DFQATT, CDR2 SNEGSKA, per germline (reference sequence). The V and J ends lost 7 bases and 4 bases respectively, with 7 bases between them. The CDR3 length is 10 residues.